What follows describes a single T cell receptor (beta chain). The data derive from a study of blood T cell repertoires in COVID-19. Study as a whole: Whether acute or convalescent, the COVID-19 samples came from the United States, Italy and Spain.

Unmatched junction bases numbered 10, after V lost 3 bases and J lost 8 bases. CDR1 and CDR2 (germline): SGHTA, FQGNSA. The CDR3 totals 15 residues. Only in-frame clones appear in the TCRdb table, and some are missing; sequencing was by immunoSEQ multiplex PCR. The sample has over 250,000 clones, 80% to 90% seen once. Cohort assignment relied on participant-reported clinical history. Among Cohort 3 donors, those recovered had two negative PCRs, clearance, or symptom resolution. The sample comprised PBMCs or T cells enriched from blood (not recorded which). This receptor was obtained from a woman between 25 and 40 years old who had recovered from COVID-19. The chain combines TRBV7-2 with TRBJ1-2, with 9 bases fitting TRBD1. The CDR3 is CASSFPGQGNPGYTF. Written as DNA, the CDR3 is TGTGCCAGCAGCTTTCCGGGACAGGGTAACCCCGGCTACACCTTC.